This entry concerns a single TCR beta chain. The sample comes from a study of blood T cell repertoires in COVID-19. Overall study context: Italy, Spain and the United States were the sources of the convalescent and acute COVID-19 samples. PBMCs, B-cell-depleted T cells, or T cells were the source of the cDNA or gDNA that made up the material.

V was cut by 4 bases and J by 3 bases, with 12 bases left in between. The CDR3 spans 14 residues. Germline V gene lookup returns CDR1 SQVTM and CDR2 ANQGSEA. Patients from Seattle were sampled longitudinally, starting during active infection. How the authors handled the data: Counts of nucleated cells, estimated from reference gene primer amplification, were obtained. TCRdb's table, derived via immunoSEQ multiplex PCR, lists solely in-frame clones and lacks some. D and trimming come from the DNA, and the V and J calls and clone size come from that table. The repertoire holds 150,000 or so clones, roughly nine tenths seen once, with about an eighth in the top ten.

The sequence derives from a man between 18 and 35 years old with COVID-19, enrolled during active disease. The chain recombines TRBV29-1 with TRBJ1-4, with a tentative D call TRBD1 (5 bases). The sample comprised peripheral blood. CDR3 region: CSVAGGPANEKLFF. For the CDR3, the DNA is TGCAGCGTTGCCGGGGGTCCAGCTAATGAAAAACTGTTTTTT.